The next 23 T cell receptor beta chains were all read from a single sample in a study of blood T cell repertoires in COVID-19. The repertoire was sequenced with immunoSEQ multiplex PCR; TCRdb's copy has only in-frame clones and lacks some. Counted here are about 23,000 clones, 94% occurring once; the ten biggest clones make up 4%. The sample was peripheral blood. The source is a woman in her forties or fifties with active COVID-19.

The CDR3 DNA follows: TGTGCCAGCAGTTACTCGTCAACAGGGGGAGGTTCACCCCTCCACTTT. It translates to CASSYSSTGGGSPLHF. This sequence joins TRBV6-5 and TRBJ1-6, with 8 bases aligning to TRBD1. CDR1 and CDR2 from the germline V gene are MNHEY and SVGAGI. The CDR3 has 16 residues. V trimming: 0 bases; J trimming: 9 bases; junction bases outside the gene matches: 7.

V gene TRBV2 combines with J gene TRBJ2-7, with 9 bases that match TRBD1. V was clipped by 3 bases and J by 2 bases; unmatched bases: 5. Germline CDR1 SNHLY, CDR2 FYNNEI. The CDR3 sequence is 15 residues long. The CDR3 region has the DNA TGTGCCAGCAGTGAGTCGGGGACAGGGCCCTACGAGCAGTACTTC. Protein sequence: CASSESGTGPYEQYF.

This rearrangement joins TRBV28 to TRBJ1-4, with 7 positions matching TRBD1. Germline CDR1 is MDHEN and CDR2 is SYDVKM. Germline trimming cut 6 bases from V and 5 bases from J; bases unmatched to any gene: 15. The CDR3 has 17 residues. CDR3 coding DNA: TGTGCCAGCAGCCTTCCGACCGCCGGGACAGAGAATGAAAAACTGTTTTTT. Its translation: CASSLPTAGTENEKLFF.

The rearrangement joins TRBV5-1 to TRBJ2-2, with 8 bases that match TRBD2. CDR3 length: 17 amino acids. V shed 1 base, J shed 1 base, and the junction held 6 bases outside the gene matches. CDR1 and CDR2 (germline): SGHRS, YFSETQ. The DNA of the CDR3 is TGCGCCAGCAGCTTGAGAGCGGGGGCGCTGAACACCGGGGAGCTGTTTTTT. Its translation is CASSLRAGALNTGELFF.

V usage is TRBV20-1 and J usage is TRBJ2-1; 10 nucleotides align to TRBD2. In germline, CDR1 is DFQATT, CDR2 SNEGSKA (reference sequence). The CDR3 spans 13 residues. The junction had 2 bases not matched to a gene; V was cut back by 3 bases and J by 6 bases. CDR3 protein: CSASGLAANEQFF. CDR3 coding DNA: TGCAGTGCTAGTGGACTAGCGGCCAATGAGCAGTTCTTC.

The rearrangement links TRBV28 to TRBJ2-3; 8 bases fit TRBD2. The germline gives CDR1 MDHEN, CDR2 SYDVKM. Unmatched junction bases numbered 8, after V lost 10 bases and J lost 2 bases. CDR3 length equals 14 residues. This CDR3 reads CATTGGGSTDTQYF. The CDR3 DNA reads as TGTGCCACCACCGGCGGGGGGTCCACAGATACGCAGTATTTT.

The chain couples TRBV27 to TRBJ2-7; D unresolved. CDR3 length: 13 residues. Germline V gives CDR1 MNHEY, CDR2 SMNVEV (reference sequence). V was shortened by 3 bases and J by 0 bases, with 6 bases between the two germline ends. DNA of the CDR3: TGTGCCAGCAGTTTTTCGAGCTCCTACGAGCAGTACTTC. It is translated as CASSFSSSYEQYF.

V usage is TRBV7-9 and J usage is TRBJ2-7; 12 nucleotides line up with TRBD2. Germline V gene sequence: CDR1 SEHNR, CDR2 FQNEAQ (reference sequence). Trimming took 5 bases from V and 2 from J; bases not matched to a gene: 13. The CDR3 totals 18 residues. CDR3 bases: TGTGCCAGCAGCCCGAGACTAGCGGGAGTCACAAGACCCTACGAGCAGTACTTC. Translating it yields CASSPRLAGVTRPYEQYF.

The V gene is TRBV3-1 (or the pseudogene TRBV3-2), the J gene TRBJ2-5; TRBD2 aligns across 14 bases. The CDR3 contains 20 residues. Germline trimming cut 4 bases from V and 5 bases from J; bases unmatched to any gene: 18. Looked up from germline, CDR1 is LGHDT and CDR2 is YNNKEL (reference sequence). The CDR3 spells CASSRYLPGLAGAGGETQYF. The CDR3 DNA reads TGTGCCAGCAGCCGTTACTTGCCGGGACTAGCGGGGGCCGGGGGGGAGACCCAGTACTTC.

This chain links TRBV6-5 with TRBJ2-7; 11 bases match TRBD2. Germline loops: CDR1 MNHEY, CDR2 SVGAGI. The CDR3 has 15 amino acids. J was trimmed by 0 bases and V by 6 bases; bases with no gene match: 4. The CDR3 is CASSPTSGSSYEQYF. CDR3 in DNA: TGTGCCAGCAGCCCAACTAGCGGGAGCTCCTACGAGCAGTACTTC.

This chain joins TRBV2 and TRBJ2-2, with 11 nucleotides matching TRBD2. Losses at the gene ends were 6 bases for V and 5 bases for J; bases not matched to a gene: 5. CDR3 size: 15 residues. Per the germline V gene, CDR1 is SNHLY and CDR2 is FYNNEI. The CDR3 reads CASSQTSGVTGELFF. The CDR3 nucleotides read TGTGCCAGCAGCCAGACTAGCGGGGTAACCGGGGAGCTGTTTTTT.

The J gene is TRBJ2-5, the V gene TRBV24-1; no firm D call. The V end was cut by 4 bases, the J end by 0 bases, with 8 bases between. This CDR3 comprises 14 residues. The germline V gene encodes CDR1 KGHDR and CDR2 SFDVKD. The CDR3 DNA sequence: TGTGCCACCAGTGAACCCACGGACCAAGAGACCCAGTACTTC. Amino acids: CATSEPTDQETQYF.

This clone rates as large. The chain is built from TRBV9 and TRBJ2-5; TRBD2 might be the D (6 bases). The V gene lost 3 bases and the J gene lost 5 bases, with 17 bases spanning the gap. Germline V gene data show CDR1 as SGDLS and CDR2 as YYNGEE. The CDR3 length is 15 residues. The CDR3 is CASSGGTSRGETQYF. The CDR3 bases are TGTGCCAGCAGCGGAGGGACCTCACGGGGGGAGACCCAGTACTTC.

The gene calls are TRBV18 and TRBJ1-4; D is unresolved. Trimming removed 6 bases from V and 7 bases from J, with 12 bases in between. CDR1 and CDR2 (germline): KGHSH, LQKENI. This CDR3 contains 13 residues. CDR3 sequence (DNA): TGTGCCAGCTCTGCGGGTCTTGGTGAAAAACTGTTTTTT. Amino acids: CASSAGLGEKLFF.

The V call is TRBV10-2, the J call TRBJ2-2; D is perhaps TRBD2 (5 bases). V lost 7 bases to trimming and J lost 2 bases, with 11 bases between them. In germline, CDR1 is WSHSY, CDR2 SAAADI. The CDR3 covers 14 residues. CDR3 protein: CASNPGGNTGELFF. In DNA, the CDR3 is TGCGCCAGCAACCCCGGAGGAAACACCGGGGAGCTGTTTTTT.

Here the CDR3 DNA reads TGTGCCAGCAGCTCCGCGCGGGGGCGGGACACTGAAGCTTTCTTT. Its protein is CASSSARGRDTEAFF. The chain joins TRBV7-8 to TRBJ1-1, with D tentatively TRBD1 (6 bases). V was clipped by 4 bases and J by 3 bases, with 15 bases between them. This CDR3 has 15 amino acids. Germline V CDR1 and CDR2: SGHVS, FQNEAQ.

This clone was detected only once. The chain couples TRBV6-4 to TRBJ2-1; the D is unclear. The CDR3 loop spans 16 amino acids. Germline values: CDR1 MRHNA, CDR2 SNTAGT. V was cut by 0 bases and J by 0 bases, with 9 bases left in between. CDR3 nucleotides: TGTGCCAGCAGTGACTCATCTAGGAGCTCCTACAATGAGCAGTTCTTC. This translates into CASSDSSRSSYNEQFF.

This clone was detected only once. This rearrangement joins TRBV20-1 to TRBJ2-5; D remains ambiguous. V was cut by 4 bases and J by 1 base, with 4 bases left in between. Germline CDR1 and CDR2: DFQATT and SNEGSKA (reference sequence). The CDR3 runs 11 residues. CDR3 nucleotides: TGCAGTGCTAATCGCCAAGAGACCCAGTACTTC. This codes for CSANRQETQYF.

This sequence joins TRBV2 and TRBJ2-1; D uncertain. V was shortened by 3 bases and J by 3 bases, with 6 bases between the two germline ends. Germline CDR1 is SNHLY and CDR2 is FYNNEI. This CDR3 is built from 13 residues. The CDR3 bases are TGTGCCAGCAGTGAGGGCCACTACAATGAGCAGTTCTTC. This encodes CASSEGHYNEQFF.

The chain recombines TRBV5-1 with TRBJ2-1; 8 bases are a match to TRBD2. Per germline, CDR1 SGHRS and CDR2 YFSETQ. This CDR3 contains 15 residues. The V gene end was trimmed by 3 bases and the J gene end by 0 bases; junction bases not matched to a gene: 2. The CDR3 spells CASSSAGVSYNEQFF. The CDR3 DNA follows: TGCGCCAGCAGCTCAGCGGGGGTCTCCTACAATGAGCAGTTCTTC.

V gene TRBV28 combines with J gene TRBJ2-1; a possible D gene is TRBD1 (6 bases). CDR1 is MDHEN, CDR2 SYDVKM, per germline. This CDR3 spans 14 amino acids. Trimming shortened V by 6 bases and J by 5 bases, and 14 bases separated the two germline ends. The CDR3: CASRPTGLHNEQFF. In DNA form, the CDR3 reads TGTGCCAGCAGACCCACAGGGTTACACAATGAGCAGTTCTTC.

V is TRBV5-1 and J is TRBJ2-5, with a possible D match to TRBD2 (5 bases). The CDR3 has 14 residues. V lost 3 bases and J lost 1, with 10 bases in between. The germline CDR1 and CDR2 sequences are SGHRS and YFSETQ. CDR3 amino acids: CASSWGDPQETQYF. CDR3 bases: TGCGCCAGCAGCTGGGGAGATCCCCAAGAGACCCAGTACTTC.

J is TRBJ2-7 and V is TRBV7-3, with a possible D match to TRBD2 (6 bases). V gave up 2 bases and J gave up 2 bases, with 16 bases separating them. From germline, CDR1 is SGHTA and CDR2 FQGTGA. This CDR3 comprises 16 residues. The CDR3 sequence: CASSLWTRGEAYEQYF. In DNA, the CDR3 is TGTGCCAGCAGCTTATGGACCCGTGGGGAGGCCTACGAGCAGTACTTC.